This is a list of T cell receptor beta chains from one sample in a study of OX40 agonist ivuxolimab in advanced cancers. TCRdb keeps only in-frame clones here, not all; method: immunoSEQ multiplex PCR. The sample holds 55,000 to 70,000 clones, around 87% seen once. Sequences were derived from CD4+ or CD8+ T cells sorted from blood, sampled in a trial of the OX40 agonist ivuxolimab. The receptors shown here come from an adult with an advanced solid tumor such as melanoma, head and neck, liver or kidney cancer. CDR3s include the opening cysteine and the closing phenylalanine or tryptophan. The order of the fields is CDR3 protein, CDR3 DNA, D gene, J gene, clone size, V gene. D genes are given only for firm matches. A clone size is listed for some rows: how often the clone was seen (once, few, many), or a class if it is expanded.

CASSYSIQGNYGYTF,TGTGCCAGCAGTTACTCCATTCAGGGGAACTATGGCTACACCTTC,NA,TRBJ1-2,NA,TRBV6-5
CASSGTGWGDTGELFF,TGTGCCAGCAGTGGGACAGGGTGGGGGGACACCGGGGAGCTGTTTTTT,TRBD1,TRBJ2-2,NA,TRBV2
CASSSGGQTNYGYTF,TGTGCCAGTAGTTCCGGCGGACAGACTAACTATGGCTACACCTTC,NA,TRBJ1-2,NA,TRBV19
CASSPGGKEKLFF,TGTGCCAGCTCACCGGGAGGAAAAGAAAAACTGTTTTTT,NA,TRBJ1-4,NA,TRBV18
CASSLGRTAGGYTF,TGTGCCAGCAGCTTAGGGAGGACCGCAGGTGGCTACACCTTC,NA,TRBJ1-2,NA,TRBV7-2
CASSPGVGDKDYEQYF,TGCGCCAGCAGCCCGGGTGTAGGGGACAAAGACTACGAGCAGTACTTC,NA,TRBJ2-7,once,TRBV5-1
CASSPGTQTDTQYF,TGTGCCAGCAGCCCCGGGACCCAGACAGATACGCAGTATTTT,NA,TRBJ2-3,NA,TRBV7-3
CASSEAADSNQPQHF,TGTGCCAGCAGTGAAGCGGCAGATAGCAATCAGCCCCAGCATTTT,NA,TRBJ1-5,NA,TRBV2
CASSYPQGARNSPLHF,TGTGCCAGCAGTTACCCCCAGGGGGCGAGGAATTCACCCCTCCACTTT,TRBD1,TRBJ1-6,NA,TRBV27
CASSLAGGGETQYF,TGTGCCAGCAGCTTAGCTGGGGGCGGAGAGACCCAGTACTTC,NA,TRBJ2-5,NA,TRBV7-2